This TCR beta chain comes out of a study of OX40 agonist ivuxolimab in advanced cancers. Study-level background: Ivuxolimab was a fully human IgG2 agonistic monoclonal antibody targeting the costimulatory receptor OX40 (CD134). Intravenous ivuxolimab was administered to patients every 2 weeks at six dose levels: 0.01, 0.1, 0.3, 1.5, 3 and 10 mg/kg. Among the approximately 50 dose-escalation patients, some 19 had hepatocellular carcinoma, 15 or so melanoma, 9 renal cell carcinoma and 9 head and neck cancer. The dose-escalation cohort was approximately 83% male with a mean age of about 60 years, ranging from about 23 to 85. Prior anti-PD-1, anti-PD-L1 or anti-CTLA-4 therapy was permitted, and checkpoint inhibitors had been received by 30% to 40% of dose-escalation patients. Partial responses occurred in three dose-escalation patients, of whom one had hepatocellular carcinoma and two had cutaneous melanoma. The point of sequencing TCRbeta in the periphery was to test whether ivuxolimab changed TCR sequence diversity and drove clonal T-cell expansion. The paper describes the monotherapy dose-escalation part (N ≈ 52 patients) of the phase I trial of ivuxolimab.

The trial excluded patients who had a history of autoimmune disease or were on systemic immunosuppression. Peripheral blood for TCR sequencing was collected from all dose cohorts at baseline, on cycle 4 day 1, and on cycle 7 day 1. Samples were obtained from an open-label, multicenter, first-in-human phase I dose-escalation trial of ivuxolimab. Adults with locally advanced or metastatic head and neck squamous cell, hepatocellular, melanoma or renal cell carcinoma were enrolled in the trial. Before TCR sequencing, CD4+ T cells and CD8+ T cells were sorted from peripheral blood as separate populations. Summary of the overall study and its limitations: After ivuxolimab, CD8+ T cells had more expanded clones than CD4+ T cells on average. Antigen specificity was not determined for the clonally expanded peripheral T cells. Clonal expansion of both CD4+ and CD8+ blood T cells was observed from baseline to week 6 at doses 0.1 to 3.0 mg/kg. In partial responders in the 0.1-3.0 mg/kg groups, normalized peripheral clonal expansion was found to be among the lowest, especially among CD8+ T cells. Low levels of normalized T-cell clonal expansion were also seen in some nonresponding patients.

Worth noting for this clone: The target of this receptor is not known. Base-call qualities are not available, and no considerably larger clone is one nucleotide away.

CDR1 and CDR2, looked up from the germline V gene, are MDHEN and SYDVKM. Trimming takes 6 bases from V and 8 bases from J, and the germline ends sit 13 bases apart. From the cysteine up to the phenylalanine, the CDR3 has a length of 13 residues. The entry retains the CDR3 DNA only, 39 bases that are in frame from base 1. Genomic DNA was isolated from the sorted cells so that the TCRbeta CDR3 region could be sequenced. The immunoSEQ Assay was used for sequencing of TCRbeta CDR3 regions. TCRdb provides this immuneACCESS table in a form limited to in-frame rearrangements. Some clones are lacking; in checked studies, under half of them reflect an unresolved V gene, and why the rest are absent is not known. In all, the sample holds just over 90,000 clones, and 94% of those were seen once. The ten biggest clones cover about 2.6% of the sample.

Sample: CD4+ or CD8+ T cells sorted from blood, taken in a trial of the OX40 agonist ivuxolimab. The clonotype originates from an adult with an advanced solid tumor such as melanoma, head and neck, liver or kidney cancer. The chain joins TRBV28 to TRBJ1-4; there is no confident call for the D gene. The CDR3 has the sequence CASSLGKWEKLFF. The base sequence is TGTGCCAGCAGCCTTGGGAAATGGGAAAAACTGTTTTTT.